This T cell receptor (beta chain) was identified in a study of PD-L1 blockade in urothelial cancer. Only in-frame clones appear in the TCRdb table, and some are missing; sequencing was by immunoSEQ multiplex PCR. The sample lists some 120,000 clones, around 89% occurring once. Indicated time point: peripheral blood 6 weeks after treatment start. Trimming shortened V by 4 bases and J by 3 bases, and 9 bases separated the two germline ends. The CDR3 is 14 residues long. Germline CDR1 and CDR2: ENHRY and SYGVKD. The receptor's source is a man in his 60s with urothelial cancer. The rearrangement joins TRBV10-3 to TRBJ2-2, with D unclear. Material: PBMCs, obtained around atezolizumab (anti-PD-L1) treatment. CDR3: CAISGWADTGELFF. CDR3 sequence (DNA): TGTGCCATCAGTGGCTGGGCCGACACCGGGGAGCTGTTTTTT.